This is a list of T cell receptor beta chains from one sample in a study of beta chain features in type 1 diabetes. Assay: immunoSEQ multiplex PCR; the TCRdb copy retains only in-frame clones and omits some. The sample has about 220,000 clones, roughly a tenth seen once; the top ten hold 1% to 1.5%. The sequencing input was central memory CD4+ T cells from blood. These receptors all come from a man between 18 and 35 years old in good health. Both conserved end residues are part of each CDR3.

TRBJ2-2,TRBV18,CASSLGQGYAGELFF
TRBJ2-5,TRBV6-5,CASSYSLETQYF
TRBJ2-3,TRBV25-1,CASSTGDTQYF
TRBJ2-7,TRBV28,CASSAASGNPYEQYF
TRBJ1-1,TRBV7-3,CASSTGPNTEAFF
TRBJ2-3,TRBV5-1,CASSTGHDTDTQYF
TRBJ2-3,TRBV5-1,CASSLAAGADTQYF
TRBJ1-2,TRBV30,CAWSDLTGPYGYTF
TRBJ2-1,TRBV20-1,CSASYAEQFF
TRBJ1-1,TRBV7-9,CASSLREVTEAFF
TRBJ2-7,TRBV11-2,CASSATGGWDSYEQYF
TRBJ2-7,TRBV7-2,CASGTPLGEQYF
TRBJ2-7,TRBV10-3,CAISEYRGISYEQYF
TRBJ1-5,TRBV30,CAWSVVYSNQPQHF
TRBJ2-3,TRBV30,CAWSVHEGGPDTQYF
TRBJ2-1,TRBV7-2,CASSFPFSDEQFF
TRBJ2-3,TRBV7-2,CASTQADTQYF
TRBJ1-5,TRBV27,CASSPTGGPQHF
TRBJ1-2,TRBV10-3,CAISESGDRGFYGYTF
TRBJ2-3,TRBV5-1,CASSLALAGADTQYF
TRBJ1-1,TRBV7-9,CASSNSERGTEAFF
TRBJ2-4,TRBV7-2,CASSSDFKNIQYF
TRBJ2-1,TRBV5-1,CASSFRLAGDRQGNEQFF
TRBJ1-5,TRBV2,CASSDRFNQPQHF
TRBJ2-5,TRBV29-1,CSVEPTAGGETQYF
TRBJ2-4,TRBV5-1,CASSPGLALRIQYF
TRBJ2-1,TRBV6-1,CASSEEVTSVDNEQFF
TRBJ2-1,TRBV6-1,CASSSTSGRDEQFF
TRBJ2-3,TRBV10-3,CAIYRGGSTDTQYF
TRBJ1-1,TRBV7-9,CASSLEGGTEAFF
TRBJ1-2,TRBV28,CASSSGTGPYTF
TRBJ2-7,TRBV7-2,CASSLPSGNVYEQYF
TRBJ2-2,TRBV30,CAWRSGRGRTGELFF
TRBJ2-4,TRBV7-2,CASSSMGMRGRAKNIQYF
TRBJ2-2,TRBV29-1,CSVERTGGYTGELFF
TRBJ2-1,TRBV20-1,CSAFNNEQFF
TRBJ2-7,TRBV10-3,CAISEPGQDPYEQYF
TRBJ2-4,TRBV5-4,CASSEAGQLAKNIQYF
TRBJ2-4,TRBV13,CASSRTGQQNIQYF
TRBJ2-5,TRBV27,CASSQRERETQYF
TRBJ2-5,TRBV7-3,CASSLSSGLVETQYF
TRBJ2-3,TRBV5-4,CASRDRTQGTDTQYF
TRBJ2-1,TRBV5-1,CASSYPLAVGNEQFF
TRBJ2-5,TRBV29-1,CSAIGRNQETQYF
TRBJ1-1,TRBV14,CASSQESTGTPRWSTEAFF
TRBJ2-1,TRBV2,CASSKGLDYNEQFF
TRBJ2-5,TRBV7-2,CASSRGGRSLETQYF